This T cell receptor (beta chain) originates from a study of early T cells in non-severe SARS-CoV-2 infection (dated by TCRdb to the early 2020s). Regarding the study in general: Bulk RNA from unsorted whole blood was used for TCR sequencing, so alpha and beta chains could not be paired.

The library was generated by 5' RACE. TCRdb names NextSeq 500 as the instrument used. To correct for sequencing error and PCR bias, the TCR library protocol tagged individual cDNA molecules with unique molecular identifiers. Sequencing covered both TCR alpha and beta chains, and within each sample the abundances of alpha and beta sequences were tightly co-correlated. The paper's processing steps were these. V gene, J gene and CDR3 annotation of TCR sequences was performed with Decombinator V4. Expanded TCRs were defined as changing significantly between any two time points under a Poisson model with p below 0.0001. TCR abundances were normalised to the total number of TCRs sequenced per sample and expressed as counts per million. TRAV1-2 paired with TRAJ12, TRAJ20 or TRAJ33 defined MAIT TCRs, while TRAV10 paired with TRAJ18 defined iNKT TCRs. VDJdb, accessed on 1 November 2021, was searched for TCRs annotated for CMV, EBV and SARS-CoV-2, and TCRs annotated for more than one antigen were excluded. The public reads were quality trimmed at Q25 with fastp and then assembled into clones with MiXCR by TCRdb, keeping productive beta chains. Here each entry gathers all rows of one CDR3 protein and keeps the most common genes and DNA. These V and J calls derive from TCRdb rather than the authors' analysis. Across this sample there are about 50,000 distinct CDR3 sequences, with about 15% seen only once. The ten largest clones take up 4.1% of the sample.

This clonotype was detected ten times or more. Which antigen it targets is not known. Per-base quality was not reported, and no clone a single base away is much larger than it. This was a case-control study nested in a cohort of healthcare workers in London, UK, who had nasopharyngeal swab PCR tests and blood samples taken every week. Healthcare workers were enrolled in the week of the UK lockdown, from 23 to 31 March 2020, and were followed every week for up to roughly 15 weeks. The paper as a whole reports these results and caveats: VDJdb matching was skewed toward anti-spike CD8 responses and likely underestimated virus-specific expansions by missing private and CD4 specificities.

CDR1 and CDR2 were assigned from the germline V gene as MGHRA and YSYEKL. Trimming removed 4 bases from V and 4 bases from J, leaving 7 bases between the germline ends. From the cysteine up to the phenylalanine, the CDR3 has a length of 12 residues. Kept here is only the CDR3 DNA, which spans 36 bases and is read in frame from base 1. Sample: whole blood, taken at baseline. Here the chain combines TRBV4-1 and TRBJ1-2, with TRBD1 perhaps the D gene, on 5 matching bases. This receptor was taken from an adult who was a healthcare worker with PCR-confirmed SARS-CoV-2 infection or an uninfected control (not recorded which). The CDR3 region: CASSLGGYGYTF. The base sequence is TGCGCCAGCAGCCTGGGGGGCTATGGCTACACCTTC.